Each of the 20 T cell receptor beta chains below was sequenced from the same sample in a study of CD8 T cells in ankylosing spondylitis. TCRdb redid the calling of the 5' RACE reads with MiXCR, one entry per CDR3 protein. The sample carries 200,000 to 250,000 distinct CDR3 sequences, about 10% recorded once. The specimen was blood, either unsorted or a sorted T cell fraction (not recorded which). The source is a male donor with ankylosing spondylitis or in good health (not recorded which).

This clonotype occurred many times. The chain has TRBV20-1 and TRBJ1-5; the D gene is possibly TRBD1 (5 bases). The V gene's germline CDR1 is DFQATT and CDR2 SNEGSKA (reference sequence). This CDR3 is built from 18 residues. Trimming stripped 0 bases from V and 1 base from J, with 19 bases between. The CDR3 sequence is CSARDRDFGARSNQPQHF. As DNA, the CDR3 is TGCAGTGCTAGAGACCGGGACTTCGGGGCACGGAGCAATCAGCCCCAGCATTTT.

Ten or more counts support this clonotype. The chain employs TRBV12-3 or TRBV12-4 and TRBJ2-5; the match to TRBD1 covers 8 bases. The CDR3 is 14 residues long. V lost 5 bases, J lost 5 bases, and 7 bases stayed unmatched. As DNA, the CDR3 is TGTGCCAGCAGTGGCGGGACAGGTGATGAGACCCAGTACTTC. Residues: CASSGGTGDETQYF.

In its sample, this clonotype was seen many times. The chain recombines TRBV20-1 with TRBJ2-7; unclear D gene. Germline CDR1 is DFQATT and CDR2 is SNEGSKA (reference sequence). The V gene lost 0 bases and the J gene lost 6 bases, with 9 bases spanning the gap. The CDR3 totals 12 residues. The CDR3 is CSAREALREQYF. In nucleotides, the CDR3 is TGCAGTGCTAGAGAGGCTTTGCGCGAGCAGTACTTC.

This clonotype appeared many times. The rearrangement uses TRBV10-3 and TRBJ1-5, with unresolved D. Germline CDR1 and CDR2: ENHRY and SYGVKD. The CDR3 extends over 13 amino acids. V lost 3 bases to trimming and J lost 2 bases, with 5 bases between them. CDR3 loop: CAISDQGNQPQHF. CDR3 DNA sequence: TGTGCCATCAGTGACCAGGGCAATCAGCCCCAGCATTTT.

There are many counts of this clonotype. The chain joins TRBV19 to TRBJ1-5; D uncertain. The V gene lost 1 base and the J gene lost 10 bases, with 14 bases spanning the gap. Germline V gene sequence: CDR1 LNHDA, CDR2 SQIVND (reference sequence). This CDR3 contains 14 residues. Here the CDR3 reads CASSIGTVEGPQHF. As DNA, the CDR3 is TGTGCCAGTAGTATAGGTACTGTCGAGGGACCCCAGCATTTT.

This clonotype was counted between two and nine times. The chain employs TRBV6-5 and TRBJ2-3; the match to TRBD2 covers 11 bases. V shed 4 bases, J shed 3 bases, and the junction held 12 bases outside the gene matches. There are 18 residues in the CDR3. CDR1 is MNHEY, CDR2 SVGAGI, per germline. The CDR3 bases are TGTGCCAGCAGTTCTCGACTAGCGGGGCGTCGGAGGACAGATACGCAGTATTTT. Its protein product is CASSSRLAGRRRTDTQYF.

The CDR3 DNA reads as TGTGCCTCGTGGGGCGGGGGGTTCGGAGAGCAGTTCTTC. Translation: CASWGGGFGEQFF. The chain employs TRBV30 and TRBJ2-1, with TRBD2 identical over 8 bases. The CDR3 sequence is 13 residues long. Trimming removed 7 bases from V and 10 bases from J; junction bases left unmatched: 12. Looked up from germline, CDR1 is GTSNPN and CDR2 is SVGIG (reference sequence).

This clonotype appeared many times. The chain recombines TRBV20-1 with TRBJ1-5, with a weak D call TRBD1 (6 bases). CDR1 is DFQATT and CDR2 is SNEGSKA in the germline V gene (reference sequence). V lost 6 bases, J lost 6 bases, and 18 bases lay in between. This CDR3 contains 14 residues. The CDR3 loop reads CSALPGEVGQPQHF. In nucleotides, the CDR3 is TGCAGTGCCTTACCAGGGGAAGTCGGTCAGCCCCAGCATTTT.

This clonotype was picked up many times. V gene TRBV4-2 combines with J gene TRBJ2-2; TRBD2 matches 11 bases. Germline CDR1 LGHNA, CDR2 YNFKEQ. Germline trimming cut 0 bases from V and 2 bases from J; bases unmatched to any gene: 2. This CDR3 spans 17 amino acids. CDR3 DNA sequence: TGTGCCAGCAGCCAAGATCTAGCGGGGGGCAACACCGGGGAGCTGTTTTTT. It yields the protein CASSQDLAGGNTGELFF.

The CDR3 region has the DNA TGTGCCAGCAGTGCAATCAGGGGTTATGAGCAGTTCTTC. Translating it yields CASSAIRGYEQFF. This chain uses TRBV6-1 with TRBJ2-1, with D possibly TRBD1 on 6 matching bases. From germline, CDR1 is MNHNS and CDR2 SASEGT. V was pared by 4 bases and J by 8 bases, with 12 bases between. This CDR3 is 13 amino acids long.

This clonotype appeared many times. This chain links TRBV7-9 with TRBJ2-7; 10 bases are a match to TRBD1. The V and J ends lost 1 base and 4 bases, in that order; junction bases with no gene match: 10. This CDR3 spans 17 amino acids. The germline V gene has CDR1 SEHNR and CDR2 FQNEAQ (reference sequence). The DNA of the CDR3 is TGTGCCAGCAGCTTAGAGAGACAGGGGGCATCCGGATACGAGCAGTACTTC. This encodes CASSLERQGASGYEQYF.

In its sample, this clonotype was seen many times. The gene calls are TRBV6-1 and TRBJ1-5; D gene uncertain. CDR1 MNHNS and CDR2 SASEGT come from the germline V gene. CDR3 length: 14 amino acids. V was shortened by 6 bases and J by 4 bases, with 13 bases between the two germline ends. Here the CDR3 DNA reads TGTGCCAGCAGCTCCCCCCAGTCAAATCAGCCCCAGCATTTT. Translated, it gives CASSSPQSNQPQHF.

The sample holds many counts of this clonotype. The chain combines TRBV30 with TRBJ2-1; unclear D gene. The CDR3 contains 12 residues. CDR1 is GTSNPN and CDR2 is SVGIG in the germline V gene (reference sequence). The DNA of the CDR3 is TGTGCGGCAGGCAGCTCCTACAATGAGCAGTTCTTC. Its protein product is CAAGSSYNEQFF.

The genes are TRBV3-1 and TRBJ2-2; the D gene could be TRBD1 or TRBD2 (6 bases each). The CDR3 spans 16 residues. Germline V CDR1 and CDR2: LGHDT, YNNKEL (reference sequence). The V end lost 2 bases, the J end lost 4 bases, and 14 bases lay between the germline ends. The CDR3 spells CASSQLPGAGTGELFF. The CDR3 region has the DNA TGTGCCAGCAGCCAATTGCCGGGGGCCGGCACCGGGGAGCTGTTTTTT.

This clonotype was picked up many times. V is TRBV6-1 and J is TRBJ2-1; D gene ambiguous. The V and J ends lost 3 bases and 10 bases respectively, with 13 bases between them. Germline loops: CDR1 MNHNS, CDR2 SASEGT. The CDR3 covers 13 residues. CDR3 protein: CASSDPVPREQFF. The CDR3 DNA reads TGTGCCAGCAGTGACCCCGTTCCAAGAGAGCAGTTCTTC.

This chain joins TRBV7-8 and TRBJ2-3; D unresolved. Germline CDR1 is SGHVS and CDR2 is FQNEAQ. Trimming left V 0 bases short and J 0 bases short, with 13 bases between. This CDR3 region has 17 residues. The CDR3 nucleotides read TGTGCCAGCAGCTTAGCGATCGGCGGAAGAAGCACAGATACGCAGTATTTT. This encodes CASSLAIGGRSTDTQYF.

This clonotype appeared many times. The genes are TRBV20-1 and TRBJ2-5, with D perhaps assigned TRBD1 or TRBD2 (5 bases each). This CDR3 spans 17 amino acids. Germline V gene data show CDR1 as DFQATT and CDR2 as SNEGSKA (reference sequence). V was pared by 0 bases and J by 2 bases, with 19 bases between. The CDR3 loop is CSARDIGAIRVQETQYF. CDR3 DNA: TGCAGTGCTAGAGATATCGGGGCCATAAGAGTTCAAGAGACCCAGTACTTC.

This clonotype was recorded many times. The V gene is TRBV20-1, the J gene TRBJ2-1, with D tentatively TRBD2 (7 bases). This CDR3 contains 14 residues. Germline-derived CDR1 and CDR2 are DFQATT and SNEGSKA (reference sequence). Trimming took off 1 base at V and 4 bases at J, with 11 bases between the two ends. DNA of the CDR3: TGCAGTGCTAGAGGCGGGGGCTATTACAATGAGCAGTTCTTC. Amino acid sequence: CSARGGGYYNEQFF.

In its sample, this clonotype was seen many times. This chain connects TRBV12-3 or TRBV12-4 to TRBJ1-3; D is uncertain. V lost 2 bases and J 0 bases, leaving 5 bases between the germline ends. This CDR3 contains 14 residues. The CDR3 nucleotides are TGTGCCAGCAGTTTAAGTGTCTCTGGAAACACCATATATTTT. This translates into CASSLSVSGNTIYF.

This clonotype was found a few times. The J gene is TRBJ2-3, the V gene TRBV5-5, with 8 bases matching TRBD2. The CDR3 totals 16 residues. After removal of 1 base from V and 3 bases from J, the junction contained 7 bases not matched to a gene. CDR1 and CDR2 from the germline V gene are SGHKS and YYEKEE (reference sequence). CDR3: CASSLRSRLATDTQYF. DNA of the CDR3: TGTGCCAGCAGCTTGAGGTCGAGACTAGCGACAGATACGCAGTATTTT.